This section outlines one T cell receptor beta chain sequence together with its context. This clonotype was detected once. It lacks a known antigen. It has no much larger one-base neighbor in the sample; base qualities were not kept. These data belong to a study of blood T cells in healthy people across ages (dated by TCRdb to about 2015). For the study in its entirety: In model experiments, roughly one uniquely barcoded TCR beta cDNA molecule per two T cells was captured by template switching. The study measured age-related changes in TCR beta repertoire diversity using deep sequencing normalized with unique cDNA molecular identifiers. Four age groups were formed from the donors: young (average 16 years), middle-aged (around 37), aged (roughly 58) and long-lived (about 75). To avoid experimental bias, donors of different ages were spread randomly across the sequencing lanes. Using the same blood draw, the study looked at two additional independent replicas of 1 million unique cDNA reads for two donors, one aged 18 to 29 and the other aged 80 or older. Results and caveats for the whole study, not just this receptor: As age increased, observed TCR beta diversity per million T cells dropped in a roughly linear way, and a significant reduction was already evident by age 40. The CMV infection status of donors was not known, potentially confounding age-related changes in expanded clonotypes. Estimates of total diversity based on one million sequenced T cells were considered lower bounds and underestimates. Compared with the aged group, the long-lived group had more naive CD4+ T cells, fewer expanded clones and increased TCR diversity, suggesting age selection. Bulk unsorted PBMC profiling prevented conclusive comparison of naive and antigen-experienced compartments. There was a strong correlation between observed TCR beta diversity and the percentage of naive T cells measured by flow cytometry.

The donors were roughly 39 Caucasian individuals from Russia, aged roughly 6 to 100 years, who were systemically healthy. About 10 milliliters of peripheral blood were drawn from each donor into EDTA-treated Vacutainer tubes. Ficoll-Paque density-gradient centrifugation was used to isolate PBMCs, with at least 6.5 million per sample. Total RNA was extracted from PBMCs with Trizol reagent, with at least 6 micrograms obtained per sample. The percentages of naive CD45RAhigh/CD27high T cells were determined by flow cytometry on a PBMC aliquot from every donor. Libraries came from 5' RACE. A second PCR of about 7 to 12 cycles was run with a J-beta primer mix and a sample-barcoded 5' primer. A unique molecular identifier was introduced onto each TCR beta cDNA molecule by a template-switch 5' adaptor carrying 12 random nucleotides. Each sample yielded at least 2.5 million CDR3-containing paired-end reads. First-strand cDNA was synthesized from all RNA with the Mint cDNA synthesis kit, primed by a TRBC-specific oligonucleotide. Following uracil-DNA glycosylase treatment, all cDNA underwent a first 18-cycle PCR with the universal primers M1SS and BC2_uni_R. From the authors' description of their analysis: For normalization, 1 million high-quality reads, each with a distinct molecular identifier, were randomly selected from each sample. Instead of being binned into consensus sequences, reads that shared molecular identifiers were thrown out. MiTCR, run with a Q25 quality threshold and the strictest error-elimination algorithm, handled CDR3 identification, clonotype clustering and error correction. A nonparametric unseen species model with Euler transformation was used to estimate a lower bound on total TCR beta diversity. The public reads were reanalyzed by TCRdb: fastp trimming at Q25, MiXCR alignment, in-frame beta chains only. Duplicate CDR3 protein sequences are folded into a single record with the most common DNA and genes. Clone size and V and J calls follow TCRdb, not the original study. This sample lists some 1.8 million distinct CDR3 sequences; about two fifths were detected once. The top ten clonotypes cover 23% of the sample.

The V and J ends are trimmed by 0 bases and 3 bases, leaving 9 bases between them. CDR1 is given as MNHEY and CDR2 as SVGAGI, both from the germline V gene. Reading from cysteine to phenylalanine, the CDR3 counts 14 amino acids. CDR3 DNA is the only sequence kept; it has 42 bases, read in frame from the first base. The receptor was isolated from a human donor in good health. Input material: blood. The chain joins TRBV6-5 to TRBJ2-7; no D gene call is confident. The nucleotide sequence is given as TGTGCCAGCAGTTACTCGTATGTGGACTACGAGCAGTACTTC. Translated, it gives CASSYSYVDYEQYF.